Below are 30 T cell receptor beta chains sequenced from a single sample in a study of T-cell memory formation after mild COVID-19. TCRdb fed the 5' RACE reads into MiXCR, producing one record per CDR3 protein. This table has under 250,000 distinct CDR3 sequences, 15% appearing once. Sequencing was done on a sample of PBMCs or a T cell subset sorted from them (not recorded which). These receptor sequences come from an adult woman who had mild COVID-19 (a few samples of this study predate the infection). Cell type and time point are not known.

V usage is TRBV6-2 or TRBV6-3 and J usage is TRBJ1-4; D possibly corresponds to TRBD1 (5 bases). V was trimmed by 9 bases and J by 2 bases, leaving 19 bases between them. This CDR3 comprises 16 residues. Germline V gene sequence: CDR1 MNHEY, CDR2 SVGEGT. In DNA form, the CDR3 reads TGTGCCAGGGGGTCCGACAACAGGAGTACTAATGAAAAACTGTTTTTT. Amino acids: CARGSDNRSTNEKLFF.

This clonotype has just a few counts. The chain has TRBV4-2 and TRBJ2-2, with 8 bases that match TRBD2. J lost 0 bases, V lost 4 bases, and 10 bases had no gene match. CDR3 size: 18 residues. Germline V gene sequence: CDR1 LGHNA, CDR2 YNFKEQ. The CDR3 nucleotides read TGTGCCAGCAGCCCCCTTGGAGCGGGAGAGGCGAACACCGGGGAGCTGTTTTTT. As protein: CASSPLGAGEANTGELFF.

This clonotype was counted a few times. This chain uses TRBV12-5 with TRBJ2-1; 16 bases match TRBD2. The CDR3 sequence is 19 residues long. Germline CDR1 is LGHNT and CDR2 is FRNRAP. Unmatched junction bases numbered 12, after V lost 3 bases and J lost 7 bases. CDR3 sequence reads: CASGFMGLAGGPGFNEQFF. The CDR3 DNA reads as TGTGCTAGTGGTTTTATGGGACTAGCGGGAGGGCCGGGTTTTAATGAGCAGTTCTTC.

The chain recombines TRBV19 with TRBJ2-1; D may be TRBD1 or TRBD2 (5 bases each). The CDR3 runs 17 residues. Trimming cost V 3 bases and J 6 bases, with 21 bases left between them. Germline values: CDR1 LNHDA, CDR2 SQIVND (reference sequence). CDR3 DNA sequence: TGTGCCAGTAGTATCCTAGGACCTTCCCCGAGGGGCAATGAGCAGTTCTTC. Translating it yields CASSILGPSPRGNEQFF.

The rearrangement joins TRBV4-1 to TRBJ1-4, with D unclear. Germline assignment: CDR1 MGHRA and CDR2 YSYEKL. CDR3 length: 14 residues. V was pared by 2 bases and J by 4 bases, with 8 bases between. The chain's CDR3 is CASSQIGINEKLFF. In DNA, the CDR3 is TGCGCCAGCAGCCAAATCGGGATTAATGAAAAACTGTTTTTT.

The chain combines TRBV7-2 with TRBJ2-3; D possibly uses TRBD1 or TRBD2 (5 bases each). This CDR3 is built from 16 residues. From germline, CDR1 is SGHTA and CDR2 FQGNSA. Trimming cost V 2 bases and J 5 bases, with 17 bases left between them. In nucleotides, the CDR3 is TGTGCCAGCAGCTTATCTGGGGTGAGGGGTCAAGATACGCAGTATTTT. Protein product: CASSLSGVRGQDTQYF. The whole variable domain, filled in from reference TRBV7-2 and TRBJ2-3, reads GAGVSQSPSNKVTEKGKDVELRCDPISGHTALYWYRQSLGQGLEFLIYFQGNSAPDKSGLPSDRFSAERTGGSVSTLTIQRTQQEDSAVYLCASSLSGVRGQDTQYFGPGTRLTVL.

The chain carries TRBV28 and TRBJ1-1; D unresolved. The germline V gene has CDR1 MDHEN and CDR2 SYDVKM. Trimming took off 6 bases at V and 4 bases at J, with 15 bases between the two ends. CDR3 size: 14 residues. The CDR3 region has the DNA TGTGCCAGCAGCCTCACGTTTGAGGGCACTGAAGCTTTCTTT. Encoded protein: CASSLTFEGTEAFF.

This chain uses TRBV7-8 with TRBJ2-3; no firm D call. Trimming cost V 6 bases and J 0 bases, with 16 bases left between them. This CDR3 has 16 amino acids. Germline CDR1 is SGHVS and CDR2 is FQNEAQ. This CDR3 reads CASSLKIQSSTDTQYF. CDR3 nucleotides: TGTGCCAGCAGTTTAAAAATTCAGTCTAGCACAGATACGCAGTATTTT.

This sequence joins TRBV20-1 and TRBJ1-1; D gene ambiguous. CDR1 is DFQATT, CDR2 SNEGSKA, per germline (reference sequence). Trimming left V 5 bases short and J 0 bases short, with 19 bases between. The CDR3 consists of 16 residues. CDR3 nucleotide sequence: TGCAGTGCTCGCCCTCACCAGAGTTACATGAACACTGAAGCTTTCTTT. This sequence encodes CSARPHQSYMNTEAFF.

This clonotype turned up a few times. The gene calls are TRBV20-1 and TRBJ2-1; D not certain. The CDR3 covers 17 residues. Germline V gene sequence: CDR1 DFQATT, CDR2 SNEGSKA (reference sequence). The germline V and J ends were trimmed by 1 base and 0 bases, with 16 bases remaining between them. CDR3 region: CSARGPESVISYNEQFF. DNA for the CDR3: TGCAGTGCTAGAGGTCCCGAATCCGTAATCTCCTACAATGAGCAGTTCTTC.

The rearrangement links TRBV6-5 to TRBJ1-2; the D gene is possibly TRBD1 (6 bases). Trimming left V 0 bases short and J 2 bases short, with 13 bases between. This CDR3 is 16 amino acids long. Germline-derived CDR1 and CDR2 are MNHEY and SVGAGI. The CDR3 DNA reads as TGTGCCAGCAGTTACTCCGACAGGTTCTCCAACTATGGCTACACCTTC. This gives the protein CASSYSDRFSNYGYTF.

The CDR3 sequence is CAWKSEGGEQYF. The CDR3, as DNA: TGTGCCTGGAAATCGGAAGGAGGCGAGCAGTACTTC. V and J are TRBV30 and TRBJ2-7, with D tentatively TRBD2 (5 bases). The CDR3 loop spans 12 amino acids. V was clipped by 4 bases and J by 6 bases, with 13 bases between them. Germline assignment: CDR1 GTSNPN and CDR2 SVGIG (reference sequence).

Many counts were recorded for this clonotype. The genes are TRBV2 and TRBJ1-4, with unresolved D. Trimming removed 2 bases from V and 7 bases from J, with 5 bases in between. The CDR3 has 12 amino acids. Germline V lookup: CDR1 SNHLY, CDR2 FYNNEI. The CDR3 here is CASSETGEKLFF. Written as DNA, the CDR3 is TGTGCCAGCAGTGAAACGGGTGAAAAACTGTTTTTT.

The V gene is TRBV21-1, the J gene TRBJ2-1; the tabulated D call, TRBD1, remains unverified against the DNA. TRBV21-1 is designated a pseudogene. This CDR3 contains 17 residues. The CDR3, as DNA: TGTGCCAGCAGCAAAGGAATCAGGGGAAGCTCCTACAATGAGCAGTTCTTC. It is translated as CASSKGIRGSSYNEQFF.

The J gene is TRBJ2-7, the V gene TRBV28; no clear D gene. This CDR3 contains 14 residues. Trimming cost V 5 bases and J 0 bases, with 11 bases left between them. Germline CDR1 reads MDHEN; CDR2 reads SYDVKM. CDR3 in DNA: TGTGCCAGCAGTCTGCGTCCGGGCTCCTACGAGCAGTACTTC. This codes for CASSLRPGSYEQYF.

The CDR3 spells CASSSSSYNEQFF. DNA of the CDR3: TGTGCCAGCAGTTCTAGCTCCTACAATGAGCAGTTCTTC. This chain joins TRBV7-2 and TRBJ2-1; D gene unclear. Between the trimmed V and J ends, which lost 6 bases and 0 bases, there was a span of 6 bases. The CDR3 sequence is 13 residues long. Germline-derived CDR1 and CDR2 are SGHTA and FQGNSA.

This clonotype was counted between two and nine times. The DNA of the CDR3 is TGTGCCAGCAGTGCCGGGACAGGGAATCTAGAAGCTTTCTTT. It specifies CASSAGTGNLEAFF. The V call is TRBV5-5, the J call TRBJ1-1, with 9 nucleotides matching TRBD1. Germline V gene lookup returns CDR1 SGHKS and CDR2 YYEKEE (reference sequence). Trimming took 5 bases from V and 8 from J; bases not matched to a gene: 10. This CDR3 is 14 amino acids long.

The table lists this clonotype with a few counts. V gene TRBV7-9 combines with J gene TRBJ1-1, with TRBD1 as a possible D gene (6 bases). This CDR3 is 17 amino acids long. The germline V gene has CDR1 SEHNR and CDR2 FQNEAQ (reference sequence). Trimming shortened V by 5 bases and J by 4 bases, and 23 bases separated the two germline ends. The CDR3 DNA reads TGTGCCAGCAGCCCCAAGATCTGGGGGGCGATGGGCACTGAAGCTTTCTTT. Translation gives CASSPKIWGAMGTEAFF.

This clonotype was detected a few times. The V gene is TRBV19, the J gene TRBJ1-1; 12 bases agree with TRBD1. With 3 bases clipped from V and 6 bases from J, the junction kept 5 bases outside the gene matches. Germline CDR1 is LNHDA and CDR2 is SQIVND (reference sequence). The CDR3 totals 15 residues. In DNA form, the CDR3 reads TGTGCCAGTAGTATGGGGACAGGGGGCTTCGCTGAAGCTTTCTTT. Its translation: CASSMGTGGFAEAFF. The whole variable domain, filled in from reference TRBV19 and TRBJ1-1, reads DGGITQSPKYLFRKEGQNVTLSCEQNLNHDAMYWYRQDPGQGLRLIYYSQIVNDFQKGDIAEGYSVSREKKESFPLTVTSAQKNPTAFYLCASSMGTGGFAEAFFGQGTRLTVV.

This clonotype was seen ten or more times. For the CDR3, the DNA is TGTGCCAGCAGCCAACAGGGTATCCAAGAGACCCAGTACTTC. Its translation: CASSQQGIQETQYF. V and J are TRBV7-8 and TRBJ2-5; perhaps TRBD1 as D (6 bases). CDR1 and CDR2 from the germline V gene are SGHVS and FQNEAQ. Trimming took off 5 bases at V and 1 base at J, with 11 bases between the two ends. The CDR3 spans 14 residues.

In this sample, this clonotype turned up a few times. The chain joins TRBV9 to TRBJ2-5; either TRBD1 or TRBD2 may supply D (5 bases each). Germline CDR1 reads SGDLS; CDR2 reads YYNGEE. The CDR3 loop spans 15 amino acids. V lost 4 bases and J lost 5, with 18 bases in between. As DNA, the CDR3 is TGTGCCAGCAGCCTCAGAGAGGGGCTCGGGGAGACCCAGTACTTC. This translates into CASSLREGLGETQYF.

This clonotype turned up a few times. The CDR3 protein is CASSEFGGVIEKLFF. The CDR3 DNA reads as TGTGCCAGCAGTGAATTCGGTGGGGTGATTGAAAAACTGTTTTTT. The rearrangement joins TRBV25-1 to TRBJ1-4, with D hard to call. Per germline, CDR1 MGHDK and CDR2 SYGVNS. This CDR3 is 15 amino acids long. The V end was cut by 1 base, the J end by 7 bases, with 13 bases between.

The chain couples TRBV7-6 to TRBJ2-2, with a tentative D call TRBD1 (6 bases). The CDR3 contains 15 residues. The germline V and J ends were trimmed by 4 bases and 1 base, with 10 bases remaining between them. Germline V gives CDR1 SGHVS, CDR2 FNYEAQ. Here the CDR3 DNA reads TGTGCCAGCAGCTCCCGGGGACAGAACACCGGGGAGCTGTTTTTT. Its protein product is CASSSRGQNTGELFF.

The chain couples TRBV5-6 to TRBJ1-1; the D gene is possibly TRBD1 (5 bases). Germline-derived CDR1 and CDR2 are SGHDT and YYEEEE. CDR3 size: 15 residues. The V end was cut by 1 base, the J end by 2 bases, with 12 bases between. The CDR3 sequence is CASSLKIRDNTEAFF. In DNA, the CDR3 is TGTGCCAGCAGCTTGAAGATCAGGGACAACACTGAAGCTTTCTTT.

This chain links TRBV7-2 with TRBJ2-3; no clear D gene. Trimming stripped 2 bases from V and 8 bases from J, with 8 bases between. CDR1 is SGHTA and CDR2 is FQGNSA in the germline V gene. This CDR3 has 12 residues. CDR3 loop: CASSLSVPTQYF. Written as DNA, the CDR3 is TGTGCCAGCAGCTTATCCGTCCCTACGCAGTATTTT.

This rearrangement joins TRBV10-3 to TRBJ2-7; the D gene could be TRBD1 or TRBD2 (5 bases each). The CDR3 is made up of 16 amino acids. The germline V gene has CDR1 ENHRY and CDR2 SYGVKD. V lost 7 bases and J 0 bases, leaving 19 bases between the germline ends. The CDR3 coding sequence is TGTGCCATCACGCTAACAGCTGGGACGAACTCCTACGAGCAGTACTTC. This encodes CAITLTAGTNSYEQYF.

The rearrangement uses TRBV7-9 and TRBJ2-3, with TRBD2 as a possible D gene (5 bases). The length of the CDR3 is 15 residues. Germline CDR1 and CDR2: SEHNR and FQNEAQ (reference sequence). Trimming took off 1 base at V and 0 bases at J, with 8 bases between the two ends. The CDR3 nucleotides are TGTGCCAGCAGCTTAGGAGGGCAAAGCACAGATACGCAGTATTTT. Its translation is CASSLGGQSTDTQYF. Full variable domain (outside the CDR3, taken from reference TRBV7-9 and TRBJ2-3): DTGVSQNPRHKITKRGQNVTFRCDPISEHNRLYWYRQTLGQGPEFLTYFQNEAQLEKSRLLSDRFSAERPKGSFSTLEIQRTEQGDSAMYLCASSLGGQSTDTQYFGPGTRLTVL.

The V call is TRBV29-1, the J call TRBJ1-2; 8 nucleotides match TRBD1. The length of the CDR3 is 14 residues. V shed 6 bases and J 4 bases; nucleotides not matched to a gene: 10. The germline CDR1 and CDR2 sequences are SQVTM and ANQGSEA. The CDR3 region is CSVRYRGEAYGYTF. The DNA of the CDR3 is TGCAGCGTCCGCTACAGGGGGGAGGCCTATGGCTACACCTTC.

A few counts support this clonotype. The chain recombines TRBV6-5 with TRBJ2-3; D is possibly TRBD1 (6 bases). Trimming pared 4 bases from V and 1 base from J, leaving 9 bases between. Germline V gene data show CDR1 as MNHEY and CDR2 as SVGAGI. CDR3 length: 14 amino acids. The CDR3 loop is CASSSSGGTDTQYF. CDR3 DNA: TGTGCCAGCAGTTCATCAGGGGGCACAGATACGCAGTATTTT.

This clonotype was seen more than once but under ten times. The chain joins TRBV5-1 to TRBJ1-2; D is undetermined. Germline CDR1 SGHRS, CDR2 YFSETQ. The V gene lost 4 bases and the J gene lost 2 bases, with 12 bases spanning the gap. CDR3 length equals 14 residues. The CDR3 sequence: CASSPGLTNYGYTF. CDR3 DNA: TGCGCCAGCAGCCCCGGGCTAACCAACTATGGCTACACCTTC.